This T cell receptor beta chain appears in the sequencing data of a study of blood T cell repertoires in COVID-19. In the study overall: Donors in the United States, Italy and Spain gave samples during acute or convalescent COVID-19. The analysed material was cDNA or gDNA that came from T cells, B-cell-depleted T cells, or PBMCs.

V gave up 4 bases and J gave up 4 bases, with 8 bases separating them. Looked up from germline, CDR1 is GTSNPN and CDR2 is SVGIG (reference sequence). The CDR3 is 13 amino acids. Authors' data handling: Nucleated cell number was recorded as an estimate derived from reference gene primer amplification. TCRdb's copy holds only in-frame clones and misses some; the assay was immunoSEQ multiplex PCR. Clone size and V and J calls were adopted from that table, with D and trimming inferred from the DNA. The sample comprises about 120,000 clones, about 81% of which are singletons, and about a sixth rests with the top ten.

The V call is TRBV30, the J call TRBJ1-6; no clear D gene. Sequencing was performed on peripheral blood. This TCR was recovered from a man aged 30-40 years with COVID-19, enrolled during active disease. CDR3 coding DNA: TGTGCCTGGAAGACAAATTATAATTCACCCCTCCACTTT. It encodes CAWKTNYNSPLHF.